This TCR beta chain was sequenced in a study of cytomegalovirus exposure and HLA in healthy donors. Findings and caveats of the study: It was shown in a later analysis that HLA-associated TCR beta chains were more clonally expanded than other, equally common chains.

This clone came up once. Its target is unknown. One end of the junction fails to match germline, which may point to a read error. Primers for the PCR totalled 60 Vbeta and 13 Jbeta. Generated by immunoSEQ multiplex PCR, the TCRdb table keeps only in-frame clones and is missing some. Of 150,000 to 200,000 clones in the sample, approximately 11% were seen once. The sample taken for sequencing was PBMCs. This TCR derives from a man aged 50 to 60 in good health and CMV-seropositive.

The DNA of the CDR3 is TGTGCCAGCAGTTTAGGGCCGGGGGGGCTTGCTGAAGCTTTCTTT. Translated: CASSLGPGGLAEAFF. The chain combines TRBV7-2 with TRBJ1-1; D may be TRBD1 (6 bases). The germline gives CDR1 SGHTA, CDR2 FQGNSA. CDR3 size: 15 residues.